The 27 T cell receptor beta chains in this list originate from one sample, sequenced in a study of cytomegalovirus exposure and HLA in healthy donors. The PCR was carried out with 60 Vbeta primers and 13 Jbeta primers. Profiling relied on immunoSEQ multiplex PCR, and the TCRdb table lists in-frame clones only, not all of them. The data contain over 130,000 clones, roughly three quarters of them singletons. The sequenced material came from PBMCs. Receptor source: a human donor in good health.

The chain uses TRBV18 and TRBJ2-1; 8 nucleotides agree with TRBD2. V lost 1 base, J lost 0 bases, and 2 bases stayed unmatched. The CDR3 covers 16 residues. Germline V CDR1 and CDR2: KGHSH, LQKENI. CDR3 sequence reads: CASSPRGTSSYNEQFF. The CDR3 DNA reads TGTGCCAGCTCACCACGAGGGACTAGCTCCTACAATGAGCAGTTCTTC.

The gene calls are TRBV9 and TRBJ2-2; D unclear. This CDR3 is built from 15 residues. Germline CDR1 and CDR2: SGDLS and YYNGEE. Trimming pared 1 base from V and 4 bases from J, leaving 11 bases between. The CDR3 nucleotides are TGTGCCAGCAGCGTAACAGTCGGAAGCACCGGGGAGCTGTTTTTT. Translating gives CASSVTVGSTGELFF.

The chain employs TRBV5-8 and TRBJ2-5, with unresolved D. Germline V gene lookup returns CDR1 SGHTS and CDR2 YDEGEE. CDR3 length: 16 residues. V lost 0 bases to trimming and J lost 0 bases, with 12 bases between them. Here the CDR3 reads CASSLGLSSYQETQYF. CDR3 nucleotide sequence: TGTGCCAGCAGCTTGGGCCTATCTTCGTACCAAGAGACCCAGTACTTC.

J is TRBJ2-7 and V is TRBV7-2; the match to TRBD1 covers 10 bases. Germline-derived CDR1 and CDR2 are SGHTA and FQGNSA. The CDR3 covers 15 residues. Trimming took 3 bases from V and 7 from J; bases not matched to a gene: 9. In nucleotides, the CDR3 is TGTGCCAGCAGCTTTGGGACAGGGGTTCCAGAGGAGCAGTACTTC. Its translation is CASSFGTGVPEEQYF.

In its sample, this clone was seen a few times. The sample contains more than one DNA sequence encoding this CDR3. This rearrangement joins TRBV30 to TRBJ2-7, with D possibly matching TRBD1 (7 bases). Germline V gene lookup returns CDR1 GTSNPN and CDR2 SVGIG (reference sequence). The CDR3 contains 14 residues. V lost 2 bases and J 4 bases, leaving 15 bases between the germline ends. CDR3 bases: TGTGCCTGGAGTACATCAGGGGGGTGGTACGAGCAGTACTTC. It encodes CAWSTSGGWYEQYF.

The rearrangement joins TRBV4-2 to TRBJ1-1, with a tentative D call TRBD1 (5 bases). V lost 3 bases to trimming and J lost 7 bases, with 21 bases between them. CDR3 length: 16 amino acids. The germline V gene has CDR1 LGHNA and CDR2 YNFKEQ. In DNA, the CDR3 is TGTGCCAGCAGCCACCGAGGGACTGCCCCATGGGGTGAAGCTTTCTTT. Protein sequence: CASSHRGTAPWGEAFF.

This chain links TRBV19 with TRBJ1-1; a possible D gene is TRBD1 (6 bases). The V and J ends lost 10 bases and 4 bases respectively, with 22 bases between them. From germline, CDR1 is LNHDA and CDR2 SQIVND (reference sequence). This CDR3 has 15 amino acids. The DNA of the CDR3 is TGTGCCACTAAACAGTGGGTGACAGGTCTCACTGAAGCTTTCTTT. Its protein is CATKQWVTGLTEAFF.

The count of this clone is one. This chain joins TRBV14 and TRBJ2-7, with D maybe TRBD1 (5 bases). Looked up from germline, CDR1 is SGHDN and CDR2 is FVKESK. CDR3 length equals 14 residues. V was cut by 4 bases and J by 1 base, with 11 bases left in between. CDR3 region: CASSRFQGSYEQYF. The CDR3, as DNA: TGTGCCAGCAGCCGCTTTCAGGGATCCTACGAGCAGTACTTC.

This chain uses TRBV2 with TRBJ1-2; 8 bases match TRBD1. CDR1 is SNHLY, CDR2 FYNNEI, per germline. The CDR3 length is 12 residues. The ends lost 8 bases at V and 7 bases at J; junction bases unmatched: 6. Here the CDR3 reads CASQDRVGGYTF. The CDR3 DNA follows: TGTGCCAGCCAGGACAGGGTGGGTGGCTACACCTTC.

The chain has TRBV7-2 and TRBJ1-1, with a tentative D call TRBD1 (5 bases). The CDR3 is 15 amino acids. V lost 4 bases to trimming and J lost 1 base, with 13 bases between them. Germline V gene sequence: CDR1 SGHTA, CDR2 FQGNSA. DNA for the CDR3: TGTGCCAGCAGCTACGACAGAACATGGAACACTGAAGCTTTCTTT. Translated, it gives CASSYDRTWNTEAFF.

Here the CDR3 DNA reads TGTGCCAGCAGCGATTTAGCGGGAGGCACCCCCTACAATGAGCAGTTCTTC. Translated, it gives CASSDLAGGTPYNEQFF. V gene TRBV7-8 combines with J gene TRBJ2-1, with 10 bases identical to TRBD2. V gave up 5 bases and J gave up 2 bases; unmatched junction bases: 9. This CDR3 has 17 residues. The germline gives CDR1 SGHVS, CDR2 FQNEAQ.

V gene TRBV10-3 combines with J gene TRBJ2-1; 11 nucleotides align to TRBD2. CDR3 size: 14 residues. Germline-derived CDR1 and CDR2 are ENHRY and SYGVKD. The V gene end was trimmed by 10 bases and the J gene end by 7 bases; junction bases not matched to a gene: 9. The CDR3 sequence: CASALAGGKNEQFF. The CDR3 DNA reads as TGTGCCAGCGCCCTAGCGGGGGGTAAGAATGAGCAGTTCTTC.

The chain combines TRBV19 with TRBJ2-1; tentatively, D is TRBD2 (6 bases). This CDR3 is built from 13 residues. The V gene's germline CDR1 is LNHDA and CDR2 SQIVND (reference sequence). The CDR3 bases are TGTGCTAGCGGCGGGGCATCCTACAATGAGCAGTTCTTC. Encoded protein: CASGGASYNEQFF.

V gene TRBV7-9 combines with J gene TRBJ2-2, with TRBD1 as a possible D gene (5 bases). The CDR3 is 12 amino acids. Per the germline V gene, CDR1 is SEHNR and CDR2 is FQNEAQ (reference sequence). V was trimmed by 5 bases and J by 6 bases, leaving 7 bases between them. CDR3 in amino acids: CASSEQAGELFF. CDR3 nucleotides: TGTGCCAGCAGCGAACAGGCCGGGGAGCTGTTTTTT.

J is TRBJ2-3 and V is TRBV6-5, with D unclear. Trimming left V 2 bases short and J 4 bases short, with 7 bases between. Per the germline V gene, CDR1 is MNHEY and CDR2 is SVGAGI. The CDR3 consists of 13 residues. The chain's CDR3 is CASSYVSSDTQYF. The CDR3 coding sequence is TGTGCCAGCAGTTACGTAAGCTCAGATACGCAGTATTTT.

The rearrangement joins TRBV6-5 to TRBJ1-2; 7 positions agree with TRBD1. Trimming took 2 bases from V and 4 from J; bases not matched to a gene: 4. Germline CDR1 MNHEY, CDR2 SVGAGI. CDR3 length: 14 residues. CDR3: CASSYRDRFYGYTF. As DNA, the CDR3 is TGTGCCAGCAGTTACCGGGACAGATTCTATGGCTACACCTTC.

This CDR3 is CASSLIRGTSGRNEQFF. The CDR3 DNA sequence: TGCGCCAGCAGCTTGATTAGGGGGACTAGCGGGAGGAATGAGCAGTTCTTC. The V and J genes are TRBV5-1 and TRBJ2-1, with 15 bases lining up with TRBD2. CDR3 length equals 17 residues. Germline V gene sequence: CDR1 SGHRS, CDR2 YFSETQ. V gave up 1 base and J gave up 7 bases; unmatched junction bases: 6.

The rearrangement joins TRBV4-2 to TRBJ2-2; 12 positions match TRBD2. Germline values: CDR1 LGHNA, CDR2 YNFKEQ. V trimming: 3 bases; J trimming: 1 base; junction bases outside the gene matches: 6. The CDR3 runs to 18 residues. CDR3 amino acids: CASSQVKLAGGNTGELFF. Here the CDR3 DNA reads TGTGCCAGCAGCCAGGTTAAACTAGCGGGGGGGAACACCGGGGAGCTGTTTTTT.

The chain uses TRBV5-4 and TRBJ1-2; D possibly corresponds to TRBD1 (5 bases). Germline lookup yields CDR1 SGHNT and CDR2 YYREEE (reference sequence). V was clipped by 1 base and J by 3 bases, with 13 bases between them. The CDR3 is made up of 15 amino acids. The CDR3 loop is CASSLTPGGDYGYTF. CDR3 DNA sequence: TGTGCCAGCAGCTTGACACCGGGAGGGGACTATGGCTACACCTTC.

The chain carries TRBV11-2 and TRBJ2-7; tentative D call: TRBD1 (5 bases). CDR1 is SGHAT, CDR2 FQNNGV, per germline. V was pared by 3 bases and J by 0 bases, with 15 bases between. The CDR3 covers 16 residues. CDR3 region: CASSFGTGPLSYEQYF. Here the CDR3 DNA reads TGTGCCAGCAGCTTCGGAACAGGTCCACTCTCCTACGAGCAGTACTTC.

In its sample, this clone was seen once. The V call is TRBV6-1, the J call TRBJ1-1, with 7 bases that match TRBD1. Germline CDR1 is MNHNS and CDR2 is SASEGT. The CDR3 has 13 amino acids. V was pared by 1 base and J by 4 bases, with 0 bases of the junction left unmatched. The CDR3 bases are TGTGCCAGCAGTGAAGACAGGGGCACTGAAGCTTTCTTT. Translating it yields CASSEDRGTEAFF.

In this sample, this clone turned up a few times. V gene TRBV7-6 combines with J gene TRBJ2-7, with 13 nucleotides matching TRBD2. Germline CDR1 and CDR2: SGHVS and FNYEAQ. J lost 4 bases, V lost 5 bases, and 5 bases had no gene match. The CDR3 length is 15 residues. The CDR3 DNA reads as TGTGCCAGCAGCCCCGGGACTAGCGGGGATTACGAGCAGTACTTC. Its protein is CASSPGTSGDYEQYF. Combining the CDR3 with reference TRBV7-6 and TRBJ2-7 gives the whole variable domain GAGVSQSPRYKVTKRGQDVALRCDPISGHVSLYWYRQALGQGPEFLTYFNYEAQQDKSGLPNDRFSAERPEGSISTLTIQRTEQRDSAMYRCASSPGTSGDYEQYFGPGTRLTVT.

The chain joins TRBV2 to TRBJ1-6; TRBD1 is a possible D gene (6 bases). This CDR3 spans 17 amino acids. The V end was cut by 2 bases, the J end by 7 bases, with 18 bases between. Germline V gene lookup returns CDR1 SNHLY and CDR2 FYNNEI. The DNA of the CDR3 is TGTGCCAGCAGTGAAACCGGGGGGGGGCGTACGAATTCACCCCTCCACTTT. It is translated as CASSETGGGRTNSPLHF.

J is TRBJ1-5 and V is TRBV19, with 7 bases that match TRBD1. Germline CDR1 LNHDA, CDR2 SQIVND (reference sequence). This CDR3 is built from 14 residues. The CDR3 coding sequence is TGTCCTCAGGGGGGACAGAAGAGCAATCAGCCCCAGCATTTT. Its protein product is CPQGGQKSNQPQHF.

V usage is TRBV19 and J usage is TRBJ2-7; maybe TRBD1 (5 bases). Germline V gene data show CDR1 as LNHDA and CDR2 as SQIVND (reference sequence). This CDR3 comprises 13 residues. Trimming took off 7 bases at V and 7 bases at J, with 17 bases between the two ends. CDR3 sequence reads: CASKSPLGREQYF. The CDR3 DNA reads TGTGCCAGTAAAAGTCCCTTGGGGCGGGAGCAGTACTTC. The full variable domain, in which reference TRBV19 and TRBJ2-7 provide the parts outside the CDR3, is DGGITQSPKYLFRKEGQNVTLSCEQNLNHDAMYWYRQDPGQGLRLIYYSQIVNDFQKGDIAEGYSVSREKKESFPLTVTSAQKNPTAFYLCASKSPLGREQYFGPGTRLTVT.

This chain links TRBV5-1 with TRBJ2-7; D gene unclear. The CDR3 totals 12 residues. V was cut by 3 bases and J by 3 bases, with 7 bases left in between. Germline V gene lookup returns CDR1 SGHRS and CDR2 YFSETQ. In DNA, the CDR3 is TGCGCCAGCAGCTCGAGGCTCTACGAGCAGTACTTC. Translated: CASSSRLYEQYF.

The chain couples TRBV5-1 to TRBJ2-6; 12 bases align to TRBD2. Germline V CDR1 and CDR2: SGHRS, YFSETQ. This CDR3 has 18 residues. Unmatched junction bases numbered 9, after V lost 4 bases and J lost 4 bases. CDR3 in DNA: TGCGCCAGCAGCGGCTTGACTAGCGGGAGTTCAGGGGCCAACGTCCTGACTTTC. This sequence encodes CASSGLTSGSSGANVLTF.